These T cell receptor beta chains were read from a single sample in a study of blood T cell repertoires in COVID-19. Clones were read by immunoSEQ multiplex PCR, and TCRdb kept only the in-frame ones, dropping some. Of tens of thousands of clones in the sample, roughly 84% were seen once. Sequenced input: peripheral blood. All receptors come from a human donor in a cohort sampled during active COVID-19. The CDR3 runs from the conserved cysteine through the conserved F or W. D genes are given only for firm matches. Size tells how often a clone was seen (once, few, many) or the class of an expanded clone, and some rows leave it out.

j_gene | abundance | d_gene | v_gene | CDR3aa | CDR3nt
TRBJ1-4 | . | . | TRBV23-1 | CASSRGMEKLFF | TGCGCCAGCAGTAGAGGAATGGAAAAACTGTTTTTT
TRBJ2-5 | . | TRBD1 | TRBV19 | CASSILRTGGLETQYF | TGTGCCAGTAGTATACTCCGGACAGGGGGCTTGGAGACCCAGTACTTC
TRBJ1-5 | . | TRBD1 | TRBV25-1 | CASSDTGGRNQPQHF | TGTGCCAGCAGTGACACAGGGGGACGCAATCAGCCCCAGCATTTT
TRBJ1-1 | . | TRBD1 | TRBV28 | CASTGTVRNTEAFF | TGTGCCAGCACCGGGACAGTTAGAAACACTGAAGCTTTCTTT
TRBJ2-7 | . | . | TRBV30 | CAWSVLAGAYEQYF | TGTGCCTGGAGTGTACTTGCAGGGGCCTACGAGCAGTACTTC
TRBJ2-1 | . | TRBD1 | TRBV20-1 | CSASRLGQGIGEQFF | TGCAGTGCTAGTCGCCTGGGACAGGGGATAGGTGAGCAGTTCTTC
TRBJ1-2 | . | . | TRBV19 | CASSMDDSYGYTF | TGTGCCAGTAGTATGGACGACAGTTATGGCTACACCTTC
TRBJ2-3 | . | . | TRBV7-6 | CASSLAVETTDTQYF | TGTGCCAGCAGCTTAGCAGTGGAGACCACAGATACGCAGTATTTT
TRBJ2-5 | . | . | TRBV5-1 | CASSLERGETQYF | TGCGCCAGCAGCTTGGAACGAGGGGAGACCCAGTACTTC
TRBJ1-5 | once | TRBD1 | TRBV2 | CASSDRTGYQPQHF | TGTGCCAGCAGCGATAGGACAGGGTATCAGCCCCAGCATTTT
TRBJ2-1 | . | TRBD2 | TRBV11-3 | CASSETSGRWGSSEQFF | TGTGCCAGCAGCGAGACTAGCGGGAGATGGGGCTCTAGTGAGCAGTTCTTC
TRBJ1-2 | . | TRBD1 | TRBV28 | CASSFSFGTGGSNYGYTF | TGTGCCAGCAGTTTTTCCTTCGGGACAGGGGGCTCAAACTATGGCTACACCTTC
TRBJ2-7 | . | . | TRBV11-2 | CASSLGLAYEQYF | TGTGCCAGCAGCTTAGGGCTAGCCTACGAGCAGTACTTC
TRBJ1-2 | . | TRBD1 | TRBV28 | CASGTDNYGYTF | TGTGCCAGCGGGACAGACAACTATGGCTACACCTTC
TRBJ1-2 | . | TRBD1 | TRBV29-1 | CSVSRDRGYGYTF | TGCAGCGTCAGCCGGGACAGGGGCTATGGCTACACCTTC
TRBJ2-2 | . | TRBD2 | TRBV7-6 | CASSLGGLAGAGELFF | TGTGCCAGCAGCTTAGGGGGACTAGCGGGAGCCGGGGAGCTGTTTTTT
TRBJ1-2 | once | . | TRBV5-1 | CASSRDTLEYGYTF | TGCGCCAGCAGCAGGGACACCTTGGAATATGGCTACACCTTC
TRBJ2-2 | once | TRBD2 | TRBV3-1/TRBV3-2 | CASSYIPGLAGKTGELFF | TGTGCCAGCAGCTACATACCGGGACTAGCGGGAAAGACCGGGGAGCTGTTTTTT
TRBJ2-1 | . | . | TRBV27 | CASSLSRDTYNEQFF | TGTGCCAGCAGTTTGAGCCGGGACACCTACAATGAGCAGTTCTTC
TRBJ1-2 | . | TRBD1 | TRBV10-3 | CAISEGTGGYGYTF | TGTGCCATCAGTGAAGGGACAGGGGGCTATGGCTACACCTTC
TRBJ1-6 | . | TRBD1 | TRBV28 | CASLGDSNSPLHF | TGTGCCAGCCTTGGGGACAGTAATTCACCCCTCCACTTT
TRBJ1-1 | . | . | TRBV9 | CASSPTASTTEAFF | TGTGCCAGCAGCCCGACAGCCTCGACCACTGAAGCTTTCTTT
TRBJ1-5 | . | TRBD1 | TRBV28 | CASSLDLTLSGTGTNQPQHF | TGTGCCAGCAGTTTAGACCTCACACTTTCCGGGACAGGGACCAATCAGCCCCAGCATTTT
TRBJ1-1 | . | TRBD1 | TRBV15 | CATSRKRGQGAGEAFF | TGTGCCACCAGCAGGAAGAGGGGACAGGGGGCCGGTGAAGCTTTCTTT
TRBJ2-3 | . | . | TRBV5-4 | CASSLDYSSTDTQYF | TGTGCCAGCAGCTTGGACTACTCTAGCACAGATACGCAGTATTTT
TRBJ2-7 | . | TRBD2 | TRBV18 | CASSGRTSGSSEQYF | TGTGCCAGCTCAGGCCGGACTAGCGGGAGTTCCGAGCAGTACTTC
TRBJ1-2 | . | . | TRBV5-1 | CASSLAQGTNYGYTF | TGCGCCAGCAGCTTGGCCCAGGGGACGAACTATGGCTACACCTTC
TRBJ1-1 | . | TRBD1 | TRBV28 | CASSPHRGIGTEAFF | TGTGCCAGCAGTCCCCACAGGGGCATAGGGACTGAAGCTTTCTTT
TRBJ2-3 | . | TRBD1 | TRBV7-9 | CASRTGGSYTQYF | TGTGCCAGCAGAACAGGGGGTTCTTATACGCAGTATTTT
TRBJ1-3 | once | . | TRBV7-9 | CASSSQGAGNTIYF | TGTGCCAGCAGCTCTCAAGGGGCAGGAAACACCATATATTTT
TRBJ2-7 | . | TRBD1 | TRBV5-4 | CASSWGTGYGEQYF | TGTGCCAGCAGCTGGGGGACAGGATACGGCGAGCAGTACTTC
TRBJ2-1 | . | . | TRBV27 | CASTHNRGSSYNEQFF | TGTGCCAGCACTCATAACCGGGGGTCGTCCTACAATGAGCAGTTCTTC
TRBJ2-5 | few | . | TRBV6-6 | CASSSRDTKYQETQYF | TGTGCCAGCAGTAGCCGGGACACGAAGTACCAAGAGACCCAGTACTTC
TRBJ2-7 | medium-sized | . | TRBV27 | CASSSGSYEQYF | TGTGCCAGCAGCTCAGGCTCCTACGAGCAGTACTTC
TRBJ2-2 | . | . | TRBV15 | CATSSPRGTGELFF | TGTGCCACCAGCAGTCCAAGGGGCACCGGGGAGCTGTTTTTT
TRBJ2-7 | . | . | TRBV29-1 | CSVEGGAYEQYF | TGCAGCGTTGAGGGGGGGGCATACGAGCAGTACTTC
TRBJ2-3 | . | TRBD2 | TRBV11-2 | CASSSTHSGLAGTDTQYF | TGTGCCAGCAGCTCTACCCATTCGGGACTAGCTGGCACAGATACGCAGTATTTT
TRBJ2-7 | . | . | TRBV6-5 | CASSYGNRVNEQYF | TGTGCCAGCAGTTACGGTAACAGGGTAAACGAGCAGTACTTC
TRBJ1-3 | . | . | TRBV11-2 | CASSLFAGSGNTIYF | TGTGCCAGCAGCTTATTCGCGGGGTCTGGAAACACCATATATTTT
TRBJ1-2 | . | . | TRBV7-9 | CASSLAQGVSYGYTF | TGTGCCAGCAGCTTAGCACAGGGCGTAAGTTATGGCTACACCTTC
TRBJ2-3 | . | TRBD2 | TRBV4-3 | CASSQDHGGRGDTQYF | TGCGCCAGCAGCCAAGATCATGGCGGGAGGGGGGATACGCAGTATTTT
TRBJ2-2 | . | TRBD2 | TRBV6-5 | CASSYFRGANTGELFF | TGTGCCAGCAGTTACTTCCGGGGGGCGAACACCGGGGAGCTGTTTTTT
TRBJ1-5 | . | TRBD1 | TRBV10-3 | CAISESQGAMQPQHF | TGTGCCATCAGTGAGTCTCAGGGGGCTATGCAGCCCCAGCATTTT
TRBJ2-1 | . | TRBD2 | TRBV6-5 | CASGSGSSGEQFF | TGTGCCAGCGGGAGCGGGAGTAGTGGTGAGCAGTTCTTC
TRBJ2-3 | . | . | TRBV30 | CAWSVNRADTQYF | TGTGCCTGGAGTGTAAACAGAGCAGATACGCAGTATTTT
TRBJ1-2 | . | . | TRBV28 | CASKPSHQLYGYTF | TGTGCCAGCAAGCCGTCCCACCAACTCTATGGCTACACCTTC
TRBJ1-5 | once | . | TRBV6-5 | CASRKGPGGNQPQHF | TGTGCCAGCAGAAAGGGGCCAGGGGGCAATCAGCCCCAGCATTTT
TRBJ2-2 | few | . | TRBV4-3 | CASSQEVQARLNTGELFF | TGCGCCAGCAGCCAAGAAGTACAGGCGCGATTGAACACCGGGGAGCTGTTTTTT
TRBJ2-1 | once | . | TRBV5-5 | CASSPGPPRDEQFF | TGTGCCAGCAGCCCCGGCCCGCCTAGAGATGAGCAGTTCTTC
TRBJ1-5 | . | TRBD1 | TRBV28 | CASSSPGTGNNQPQHF | TGTGCCAGCAGTTCACCCGGGACAGGGAACAATCAGCCCCAGCATTTT